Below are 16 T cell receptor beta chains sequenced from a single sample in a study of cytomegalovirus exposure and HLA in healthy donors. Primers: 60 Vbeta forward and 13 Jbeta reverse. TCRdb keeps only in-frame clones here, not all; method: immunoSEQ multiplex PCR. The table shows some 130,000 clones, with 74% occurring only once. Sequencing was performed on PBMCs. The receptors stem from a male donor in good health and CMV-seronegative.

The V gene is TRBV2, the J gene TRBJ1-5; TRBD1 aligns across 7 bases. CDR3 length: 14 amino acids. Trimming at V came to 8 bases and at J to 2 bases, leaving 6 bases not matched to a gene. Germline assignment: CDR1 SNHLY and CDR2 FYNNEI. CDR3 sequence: CASRDSSGNQPQHF. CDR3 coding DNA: TGTGCCAGCCGGGACAGTAGCGGCAATCAGCCCCAGCATTTT.

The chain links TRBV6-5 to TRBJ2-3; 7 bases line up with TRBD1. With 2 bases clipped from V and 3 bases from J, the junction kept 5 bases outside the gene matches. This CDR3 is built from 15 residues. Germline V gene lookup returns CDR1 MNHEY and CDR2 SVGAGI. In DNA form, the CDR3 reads TGTGCCAGCAGTTACGATGACAGGGATACAGATACGCAGTATTTT. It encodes CASSYDDRDTDTQYF.

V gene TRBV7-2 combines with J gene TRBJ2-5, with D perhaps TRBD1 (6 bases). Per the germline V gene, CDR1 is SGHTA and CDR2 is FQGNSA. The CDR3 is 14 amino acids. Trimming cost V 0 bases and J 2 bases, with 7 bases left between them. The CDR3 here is CASSLAGQQETQYF. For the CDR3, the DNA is TGTGCCAGCAGCTTAGCAGGACAGCAAGAGACCCAGTACTTC.

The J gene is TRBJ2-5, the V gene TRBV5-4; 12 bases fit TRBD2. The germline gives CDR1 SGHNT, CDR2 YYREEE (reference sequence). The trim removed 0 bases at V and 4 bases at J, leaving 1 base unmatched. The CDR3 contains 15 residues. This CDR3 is CASSLELAGGETQYF. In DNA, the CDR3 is TGTGCCAGCAGCTTGGAACTAGCGGGGGGAGAGACCCAGTACTTC.

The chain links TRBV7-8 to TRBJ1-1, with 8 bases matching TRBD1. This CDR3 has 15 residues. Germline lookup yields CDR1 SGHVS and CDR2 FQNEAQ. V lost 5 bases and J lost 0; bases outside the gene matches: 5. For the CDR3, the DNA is TGTGCCAGCAGCCCCCGGACAGGGATGAACACTGAAGCTTTCTTT. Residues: CASSPRTGMNTEAFF.

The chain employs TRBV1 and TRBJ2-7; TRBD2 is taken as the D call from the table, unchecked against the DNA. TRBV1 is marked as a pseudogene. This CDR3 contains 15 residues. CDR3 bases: TGCACCAGCAGCCAAGATAGAGGGCCCTCCTACGAGCAGTACTTC. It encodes CTSSQDRGPSYEQYF.

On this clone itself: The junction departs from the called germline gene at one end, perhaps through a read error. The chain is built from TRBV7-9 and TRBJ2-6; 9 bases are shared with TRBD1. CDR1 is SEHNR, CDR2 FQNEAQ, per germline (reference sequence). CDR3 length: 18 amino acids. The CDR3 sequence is CSSSSRTGVISGANVLTF. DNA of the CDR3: TGTTCCAGCAGCTCCAGGACAGGGGTGATCTCTGGGGCCAACGTCCTGACTTTC.

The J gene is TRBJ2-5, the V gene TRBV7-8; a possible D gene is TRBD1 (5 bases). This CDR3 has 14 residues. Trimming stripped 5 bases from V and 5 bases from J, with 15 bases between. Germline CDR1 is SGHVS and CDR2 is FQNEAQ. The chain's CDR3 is CASSGYGAVETQYF. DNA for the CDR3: TGTGCCAGCAGCGGTTATGGGGCTGTGGAGACCCAGTACTTC.

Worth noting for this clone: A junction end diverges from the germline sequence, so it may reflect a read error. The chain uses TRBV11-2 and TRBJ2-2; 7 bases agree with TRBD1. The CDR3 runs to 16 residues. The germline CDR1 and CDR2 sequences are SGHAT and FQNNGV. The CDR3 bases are TGTGCCGGCAGCGCCAGGGGGACAGAGATCGCCGGGGAGCTGTTTTTT. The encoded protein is CAGSARGTEIAGELFF.

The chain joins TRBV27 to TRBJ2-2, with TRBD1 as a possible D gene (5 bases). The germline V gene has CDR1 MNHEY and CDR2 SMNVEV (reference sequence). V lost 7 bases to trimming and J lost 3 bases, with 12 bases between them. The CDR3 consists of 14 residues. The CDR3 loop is CASKPQGDTGELFF. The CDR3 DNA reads TGTGCCAGCAAACCCCAGGGTGACACCGGGGAGCTGTTTTTT.

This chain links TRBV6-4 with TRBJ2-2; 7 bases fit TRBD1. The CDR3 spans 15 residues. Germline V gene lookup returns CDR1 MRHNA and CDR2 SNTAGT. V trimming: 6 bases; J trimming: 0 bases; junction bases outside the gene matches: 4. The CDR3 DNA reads TGTGCCAGCAGACAAGACAGGGCGAACACCGGGGAGCTGTTTTTT. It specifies CASRQDRANTGELFF.

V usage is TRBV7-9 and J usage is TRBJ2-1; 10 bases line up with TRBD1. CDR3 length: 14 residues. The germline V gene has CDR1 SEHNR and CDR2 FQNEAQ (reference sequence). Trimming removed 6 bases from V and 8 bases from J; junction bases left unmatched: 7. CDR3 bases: TGTGCCAGCAGTCCGGGACAGGGGTACGATGAGCAGTTCTTC. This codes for CASSPGQGYDEQFF.

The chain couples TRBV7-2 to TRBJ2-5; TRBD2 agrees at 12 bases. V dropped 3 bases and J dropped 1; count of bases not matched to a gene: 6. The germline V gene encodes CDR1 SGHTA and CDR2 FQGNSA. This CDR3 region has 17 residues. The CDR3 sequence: CASSLVTSGGIQETQYF. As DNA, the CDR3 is TGTGCCAGCAGCTTGGTAACTAGCGGGGGGATCCAAGAGACCCAGTACTTC. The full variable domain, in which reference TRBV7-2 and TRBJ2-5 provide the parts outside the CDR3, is GAGVSQSPSNKVTEKGKDVELRCDPISGHTALYWYRQSLGQGLEFLIYFQGNSAPDKSGLPSDRFSAERTGGSVSTLTIQRTQQEDSAVYLCASSLVTSGGIQETQYFGPGTRLLVL.

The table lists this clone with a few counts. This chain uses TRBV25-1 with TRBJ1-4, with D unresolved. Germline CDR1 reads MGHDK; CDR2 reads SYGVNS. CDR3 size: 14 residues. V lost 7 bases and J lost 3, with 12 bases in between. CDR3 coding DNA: TGTGCCAGCACCCCCGGAGGCCCTAATGAAAAACTGTTTTTT. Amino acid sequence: CASTPGGPNEKLFF.

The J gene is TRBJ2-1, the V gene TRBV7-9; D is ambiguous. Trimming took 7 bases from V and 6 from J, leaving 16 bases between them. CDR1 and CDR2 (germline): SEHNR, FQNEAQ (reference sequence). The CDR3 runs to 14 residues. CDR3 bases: TGTGCCAGCACCTCCCCCGGGTTCCCCAATGAGCAGTTCTTC. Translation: CASTSPGFPNEQFF.

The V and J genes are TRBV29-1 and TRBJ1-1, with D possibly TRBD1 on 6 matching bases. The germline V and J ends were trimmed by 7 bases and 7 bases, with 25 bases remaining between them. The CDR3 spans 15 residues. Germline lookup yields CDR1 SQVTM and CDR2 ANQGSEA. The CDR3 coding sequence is TGCAGCGCCCTCATGGTACGAGGACGACAGGATGAAGCTTTCTTT. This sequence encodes CSALMVRGRQDEAFF.